This paragraph covers one TCR beta chain sequence. Median age around 12 years (about 2.3-22.9); median disease duration about 7 years (0.2-19.1). Using immunoSEQ multiplex PCR, the repertoire was profiled, and TCRdb retains in-frame clones only, with some absent. The specimen's table records 10,000 or so clones. The data are from a study of synovial regulatory T cells in juvenile arthritis. Whole-study context: A few patients were therapy-naive; six received methotrexate alone.

This CDR3 spans 14 amino acids. The entry carries no DNA sequence. Germline V CDR1 and CDR2: SGDLS, YYNGEE. The chain joins TRBV9 to TRBJ2-7; checking the TCRdb D call of TRBD2 is not possible without DNA. The receptor's source is a donor aged 2-30 years with juvenile idiopathic arthritis. Sequences were obtained from Treg cells from blood. Noted subset: remaining (HLA-DR-negative) circulating blood Treg cells. CDR3 in amino acids: CASSVAGISYEQYF.